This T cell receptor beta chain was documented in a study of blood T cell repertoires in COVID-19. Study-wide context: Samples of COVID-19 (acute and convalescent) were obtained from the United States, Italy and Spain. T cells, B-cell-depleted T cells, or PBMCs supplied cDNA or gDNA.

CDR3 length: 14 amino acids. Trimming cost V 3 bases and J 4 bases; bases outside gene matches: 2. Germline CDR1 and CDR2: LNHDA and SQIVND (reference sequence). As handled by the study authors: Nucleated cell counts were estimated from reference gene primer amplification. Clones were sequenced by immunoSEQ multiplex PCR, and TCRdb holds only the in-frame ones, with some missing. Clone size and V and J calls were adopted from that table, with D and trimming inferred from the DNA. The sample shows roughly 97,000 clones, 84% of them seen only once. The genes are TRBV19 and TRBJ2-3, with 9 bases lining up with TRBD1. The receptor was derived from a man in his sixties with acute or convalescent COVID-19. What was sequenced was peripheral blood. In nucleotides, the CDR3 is TGTGCCAGTAGTATCGGACAGGGGTCAGATACGCAGTATTTT. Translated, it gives CASSIGQGSDTQYF. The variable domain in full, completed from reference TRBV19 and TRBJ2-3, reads DGGITQSPKYLFRKEGQNVTLSCEQNLNHDAMYWYRQDPGQGLRLIYYSQIVNDFQKGDIAEGYSVSREKKESFPLTVTSAQKNPTAFYLCASSIGQGSDTQYFGPGTRLTVL.